The present TCR beta chain was sequenced within a study of blood T cell repertoires in COVID-19. Turning to the study itself: Spain, Italy and the United States supplied samples that represented acute and convalescent COVID-19. In each case, the material was cDNA or gDNA derived from T cells, B-cell-depleted T cells, or PBMCs.

As originally analysed: The assay estimated nucleated cells by amplifying reference gene primers. Generated by immunoSEQ multiplex PCR, the TCRdb table keeps only in-frame clones and is missing some. V, J and clone size reflect that table, while D and trimming were determined from the DNA. This table has some 250,000 clones, approximately 81% appearing once. The V gene's germline CDR1 is SGHTA and CDR2 FQGNSA. The CDR3 runs 14 residues. V was cut by 3 bases and J by 2 bases, with 11 bases left in between. In its sample, this clone was seen once. This sequence was found in a woman in her late teens or twenties with acute or convalescent COVID-19. The chain carries TRBV7-2 and TRBJ2-7; weak D call: TRBD2 (6 bases). Input material: peripheral blood. CDR3 loop: CASSFGRETYEQYF. The DNA of the CDR3 is TGTGCCAGCAGCTTTGGCCGGGAGACCTACGAGCAGTACTTC.